The sequence of this TCR beta chain was determined in a study of blood T cell repertoires in COVID-19. Across the whole study: Collection of acute and convalescent COVID-19 samples took place in the United States, Italy and Spain.

The CDR3 consists of 15 residues. The trim removed 5 bases at V and 5 bases at J, leaving 8 bases unmatched. CDR1 and CDR2 (germline): SGHTA, FQGNSA. Profiling relied on immunoSEQ multiplex PCR, and the TCRdb table lists in-frame clones only, not all of them. Of some 110,000 clones in the sample, 87% were seen once. The source of this sequence is a man aged 50-60 years with acute or convalescent COVID-19. Sequenced material: peripheral blood. The genes are TRBV7-2 and TRBJ2-7, with TRBD2 matching 11 bases. The CDR3 bases are TGTGCCAGCAGCCCGCGACTAGCGGGATCCAACGAGCAGTACTTC. Protein sequence: CASSPRLAGSNEQYF.